The 24 T cell receptor beta chains below all came from one sample that was sequenced in a study of T cells expressing NK-cell markers. Reanalyzing the 5' RACE reads, TCRdb keeps one entry per CDR3 protein, without DNA. Here the sample table reports about 160,000 distinct CDR3 sequences. The sample was blood T cells: a sorted CD56 or NKG2C T cell subset, CD4+ or CD8+ T cells, or bulk PBMC T cells (not recorded which). These receptors were obtained from a man aged 18-69 years in good health.

CDR3 sequence: CASEPGTGITGELFF. The gene calls are TRBV5-1 and TRBJ2-2; as DNA is missing, the TRBD1 call by TCRdb cannot be tested. This CDR3 contains 15 residues. Germline CDR1 reads SGHRS; CDR2 reads YFSETQ.

The chain couples TRBV6-1 to TRBJ2-5; TCRdb names TRBD1, which stays unverified in the absence of DNA. The CDR3 is made up of 14 amino acids. CDR1 is MNHNS, CDR2 SASEGT, per germline. Here the CDR3 reads CASSHGQERRTQYF.

The chain is built from TRBV6-1 and TRBJ2-1; TCRdb reports TRBD2, a call that lacks DNA to check it against. The CDR3 consists of 12 residues. The germline V gene encodes CDR1 MNHNS and CDR2 SASEGT. The CDR3 sequence: CASTPGLFQQFF.

The chain recombines TRBV9 with TRBJ1-2. CDR3 length: 13 residues. In germline, CDR1 is SGDLS, CDR2 YYNGEE. The CDR3 loop is CASSVGQPSGYTF.

V gene TRBV21-1 combines with J gene TRBJ2-1; TCRdb's D gene call, TRBD1, goes unchecked for lack of DNA. TRBV21-1 is given as a pseudogene. The CDR3 spans 17 residues. The CDR3 spells CASSPRGFKKAYNEQFF.

This rearrangement joins TRBV20-1 to TRBJ2-7. This CDR3 is 14 amino acids long. Germline CDR1 and CDR2: DFQATT and SNEGSKA (reference sequence). Here the CDR3 reads CSVEAATESYEQYF.

The chain uses TRBV28 and TRBJ2-7; TCRdb outputs TRBD1, but without DNA this stays unchecked. Germline values: CDR1 MDHEN, CDR2 SYDVKM. The CDR3 is 13 amino acids. The CDR3 sequence is CASSLGGAEEQYF.

This rearrangement joins TRBV20-1 to TRBJ1-5; TCRdb gives TRBD1 as the D gene, but with no DNA this cannot be confirmed. This CDR3 is built from 15 residues. Germline CDR1 is DFQATT and CDR2 is SNEGSKA (reference sequence). CDR3 sequence: CSARDDEQGNQPQHF.

J is TRBJ2-1 and V is TRBV28; with no DNA, the TCRdb D assignment of TRBD1 cannot be verified. The CDR3 is 16 amino acids. From germline, CDR1 is MDHEN and CDR2 SYDVKM. CDR3 amino acids: CASSEADRDGHNEQFF. Supplemented by reference TRBV28 and TRBJ2-1, the full variable domain reads DVKVTQSSRYLVKRTGEKVFLECVQDMDHENMFWYRQDPGLGLRLIYFSYDVKMKEKGDIPEGYSVSREKKERFSLILESASTNQTSMYLCASSEADRDGHNEQFFGPGTRLTVL.

The V gene is TRBV6-1, the J gene TRBJ2-7; TCRdb names TRBD1, which stays unverified in the absence of DNA. Germline values: CDR1 MNHNS, CDR2 SASEGT. There are 12 residues in the CDR3. CDR3 protein: CASRKQGYEQYF.

The genes are TRBV12-3 or TRBV12-4 and TRBJ2-1; with no DNA, the TCRdb D assignment of TRBD2 cannot be verified. The CDR3 spans 14 residues. The chain's CDR3 is CASSERGVYNEQFF.

The chain is built from TRBV7-9 and TRBJ2-5. Germline CDR1 reads SEHNR; CDR2 reads FQNEAQ (reference sequence). This CDR3 region has 14 residues. The CDR3 sequence is CASSLVGLADAAYF. The full variable domain, its missing parts supplied by reference TRBV7-9 and TRBJ2-5, is DTGVSQNPRHKITKRGQNVTFRCDPISEHNRLYWYRQTLGQGPEFLTYFQNEAQLEKSRLLSDRFSAERPKGSFSTLEIQRTEQGDSAMYLCASSLVGLADAAYFGPGTRLLVL.

The chain joins TRBV9 to TRBJ2-2; TCRdb selects TRBD1, and the lack of DNA leaves this call unchecked. This CDR3 is built from 16 residues. Germline CDR1 reads SGDLS; CDR2 reads YYNGEE. The CDR3 sequence is CASSAGQGAYTGELFF.

The chain couples TRBV7-9 to TRBJ2-1; TCRdb's D gene call, TRBD2, goes unchecked for lack of DNA. The CDR3 length is 17 residues. Germline V CDR1 and CDR2: SEHNR, FQNEAQ (reference sequence). CDR3 residues: CASSPEGGGERYNEQFF. The complete variable domain, with remaining parts taken from reference TRBV7-9 and TRBJ2-1, reads DTGVSQNPRHKITKRGQNVTFRCDPISEHNRLYWYRQTLGQGPEFLTYFQNEAQLEKSRLLSDRFSAERPKGSFSTLEIQRTEQGDSAMYLCASSPEGGGERYNEQFFGPGTRLTVL.

The chain is built from TRBV7-9 and TRBJ2-7; no DNA is available, so the TRBD1 call from TCRdb remains unchecked. The CDR3 runs 12 residues. Germline CDR1 reads SEHNR; CDR2 reads FQNEAQ (reference sequence). The CDR3 protein is CASSSTGGEQYF.

V and J are TRBV7-9 and TRBJ2-2; with no DNA, the TCRdb D assignment of TRBD2 cannot be verified. The CDR3 covers 14 residues. CDR1 and CDR2 from the germline V gene are SEHNR and FQNEAQ (reference sequence). CDR3 sequence reads: CASSLTDSGGELFF.

The chain carries TRBV2 and TRBJ1-1. This CDR3 is 14 amino acids long. The V gene's germline CDR1 is SNHLY and CDR2 FYNNEI. The CDR3 reads CASSEKPRDTEAFF.

The chain carries TRBV4-1 and TRBJ1-2; TCRdb outputs TRBD1, but without DNA this stays unchecked. Germline values: CDR1 MGHRA, CDR2 YSYEKL. The CDR3 extends over 16 amino acids. The CDR3 sequence is CASSHSWTGSNYGYTF.

This chain connects TRBV29-1 to TRBJ1-1; lacking DNA, the TRBD1 call made by TCRdb goes unchecked. CDR1 SQVTM and CDR2 ANQGSEA come from the germline V gene. The CDR3 covers 15 residues. The CDR3 sequence: CSVEDRAGGAAEAFF.

This chain's CDR3 is CASSTGLAIYNEQFF. The chain uses TRBV6-2 or TRBV6-3 and TRBJ2-1. This CDR3 contains 15 residues. The germline V gene has CDR1 MNHEY and CDR2 SVGEGT.

This sequence joins TRBV7-9 and TRBJ2-5; the D gene TCRdb calls, TRBD1, cannot be checked with no DNA. Germline V gene data show CDR1 as SEHNR and CDR2 as FQNEAQ (reference sequence). The CDR3 extends over 15 amino acids. The CDR3 loop is CASSTWGQGEETQYF.

The genes are TRBV19 and TRBJ1-6. There are 16 residues in the CDR3. CDR1 is LNHDA, CDR2 SQIVND, per germline (reference sequence). The CDR3 reads CASSIRVLRPNSPLHF.

V usage is TRBV28 and J usage is TRBJ2-5; lacking DNA, the TRBD2 call made by TCRdb goes unchecked. Looked up from germline, CDR1 is MDHEN and CDR2 is SYDVKM. The CDR3 extends over 15 amino acids. The CDR3 here is CASTLGGGPLETQYF.

V usage is TRBV5-6 and J usage is TRBJ2-7; TCRdb's assignment of TRBD2 cannot be checked, as there is no DNA. The CDR3 runs 14 residues. Germline lookup yields CDR1 SGHDT and CDR2 YYEEEE. The CDR3 reads CASSYSSGVYEQYF.